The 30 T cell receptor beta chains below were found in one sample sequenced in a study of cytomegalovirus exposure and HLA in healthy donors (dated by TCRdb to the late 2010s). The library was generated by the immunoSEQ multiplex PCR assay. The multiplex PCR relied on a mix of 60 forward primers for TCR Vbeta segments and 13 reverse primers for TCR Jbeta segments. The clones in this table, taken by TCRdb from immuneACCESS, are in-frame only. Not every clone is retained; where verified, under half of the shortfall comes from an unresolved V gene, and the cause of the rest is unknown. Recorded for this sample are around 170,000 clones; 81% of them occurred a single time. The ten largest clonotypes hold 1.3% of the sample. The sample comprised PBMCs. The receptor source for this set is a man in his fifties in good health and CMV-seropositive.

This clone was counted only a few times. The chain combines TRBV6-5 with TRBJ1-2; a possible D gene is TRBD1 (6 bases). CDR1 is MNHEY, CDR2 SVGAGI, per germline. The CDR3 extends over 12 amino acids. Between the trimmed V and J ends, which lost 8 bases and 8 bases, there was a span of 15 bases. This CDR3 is CASRRTGKGYTF. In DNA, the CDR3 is TGTGCCAGCCGAAGAACAGGGAAAGGCTACACCTTC.

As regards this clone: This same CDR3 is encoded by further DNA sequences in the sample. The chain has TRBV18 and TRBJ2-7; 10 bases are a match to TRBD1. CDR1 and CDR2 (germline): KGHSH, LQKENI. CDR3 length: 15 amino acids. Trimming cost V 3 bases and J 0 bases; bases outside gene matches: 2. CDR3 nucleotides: TGTGCCAGCTCACCGAGACAGGGGGCCTCCTACGAGCAGTACTTC. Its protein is CASSPRQGASYEQYF.

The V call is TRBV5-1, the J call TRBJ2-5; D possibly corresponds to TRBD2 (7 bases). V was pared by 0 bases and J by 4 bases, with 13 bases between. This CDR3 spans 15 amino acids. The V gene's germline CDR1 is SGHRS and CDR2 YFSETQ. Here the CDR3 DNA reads TGCGCCAGCAGCTTGGACCCGGGGGGCAGAGAGACCCAGTACTTC. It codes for CASSLDPGGRETQYF. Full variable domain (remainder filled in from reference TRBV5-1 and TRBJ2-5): KAGVTQTPRYLIKTRGQQVTLSCSPISGHRSVSWYQQTPGQGLQFLFEYFSETQRNKGNFPGRFSGRQFSNSRSEMNVSTLELGDSALYLCASSLDPGGRETQYFGPGTRLLVL.

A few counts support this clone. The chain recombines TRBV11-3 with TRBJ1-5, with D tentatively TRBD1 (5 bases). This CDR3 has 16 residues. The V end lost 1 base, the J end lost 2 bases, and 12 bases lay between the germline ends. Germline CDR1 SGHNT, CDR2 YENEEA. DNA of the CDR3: TGTGCCAGCAGCTTAGTGGAACGGGGGTGCAATCAGCCCCAGCATTTT. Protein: CASSLVERGCNQPQHF.

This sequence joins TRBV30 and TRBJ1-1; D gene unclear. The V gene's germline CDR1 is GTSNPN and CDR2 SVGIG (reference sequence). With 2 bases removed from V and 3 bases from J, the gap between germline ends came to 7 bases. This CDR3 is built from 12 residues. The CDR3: CAWSPRDTEAFF. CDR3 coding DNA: TGTGCCTGGAGTCCCCGGGACACTGAAGCTTTCTTT.

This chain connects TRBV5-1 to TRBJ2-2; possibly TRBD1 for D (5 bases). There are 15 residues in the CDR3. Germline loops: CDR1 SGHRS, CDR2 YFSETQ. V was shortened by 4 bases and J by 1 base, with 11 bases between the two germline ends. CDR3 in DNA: TGCGCCAGCAGCGGTAGACAGAGGAACACCGGGGAGCTGTTTTTT. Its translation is CASSGRQRNTGELFF.

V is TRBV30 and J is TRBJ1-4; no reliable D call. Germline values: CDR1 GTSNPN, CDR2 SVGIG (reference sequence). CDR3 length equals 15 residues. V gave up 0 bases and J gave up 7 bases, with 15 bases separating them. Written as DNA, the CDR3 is TGTGCCTGGAGTGTAAAGGAGGTCCTGGGTGAAAAACTGTTTTTT. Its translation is CAWSVKEVLGEKLFF. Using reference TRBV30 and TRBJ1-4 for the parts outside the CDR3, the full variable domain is SQTIHQWPATLVQPVGSPLSLECTVEGTSNPNLYWYRQAAGRGLQLLFYSVGIGQISSEVPQNLSASRPQDRQFILSSKKLLLSDSGFYLCAWSVKEVLGEKLFFGSGTQLSVL.

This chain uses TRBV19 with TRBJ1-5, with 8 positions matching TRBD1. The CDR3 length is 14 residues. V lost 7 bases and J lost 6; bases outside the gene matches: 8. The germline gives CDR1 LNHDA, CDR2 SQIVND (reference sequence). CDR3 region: CASNQGQGSQPQHF. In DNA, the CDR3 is TGTGCCAGTAACCAAGGACAGGGAAGTCAGCCCCAGCATTTT. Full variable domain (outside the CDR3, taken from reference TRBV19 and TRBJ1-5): DGGITQSPKYLFRKEGQNVTLSCEQNLNHDAMYWYRQDPGQGLRLIYYSQIVNDFQKGDIAEGYSVSREKKESFPLTVTSAQKNPTAFYLCASNQGQGSQPQHFGDGTRLSIL.

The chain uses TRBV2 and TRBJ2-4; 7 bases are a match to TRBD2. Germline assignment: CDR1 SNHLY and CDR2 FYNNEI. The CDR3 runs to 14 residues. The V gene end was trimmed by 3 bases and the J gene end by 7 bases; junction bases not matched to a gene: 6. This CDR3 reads CASSEGLMANIQYF. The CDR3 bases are TGTGCCAGCAGTGAGGGACTAATGGCGAACATTCAGTACTTC.

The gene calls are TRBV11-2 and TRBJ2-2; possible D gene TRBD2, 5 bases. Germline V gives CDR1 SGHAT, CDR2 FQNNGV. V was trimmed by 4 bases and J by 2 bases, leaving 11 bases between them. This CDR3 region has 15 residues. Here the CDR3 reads CASSSPGLNTGELFF. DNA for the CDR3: TGTGCCAGCAGCTCTCCGGGGTTAAACACCGGGGAGCTGTTTTTT.

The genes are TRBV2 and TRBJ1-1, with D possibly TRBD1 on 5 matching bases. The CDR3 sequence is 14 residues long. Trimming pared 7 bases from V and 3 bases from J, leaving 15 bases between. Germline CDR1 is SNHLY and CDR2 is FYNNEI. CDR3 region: CASNDGGIDTEAFF. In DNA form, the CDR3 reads TGTGCCAGCAATGATGGGGGGATCGACACTGAAGCTTTCTTT.

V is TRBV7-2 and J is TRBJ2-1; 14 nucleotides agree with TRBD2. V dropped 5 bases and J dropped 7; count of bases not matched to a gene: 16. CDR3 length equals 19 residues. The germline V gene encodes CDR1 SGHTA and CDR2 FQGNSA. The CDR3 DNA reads TGTGCCAGCAGCCCTCCGGGACTAGCGGGGGTGGGGCTCAGGAATGAGCAGTTCTTC. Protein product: CASSPPGLAGVGLRNEQFF.

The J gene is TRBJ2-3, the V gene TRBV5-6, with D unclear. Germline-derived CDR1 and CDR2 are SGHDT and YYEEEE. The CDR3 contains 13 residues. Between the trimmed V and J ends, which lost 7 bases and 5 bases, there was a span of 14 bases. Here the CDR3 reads CASVTWLKDTQYF. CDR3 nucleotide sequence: TGTGCCAGCGTAACATGGCTCAAAGATACGCAGTATTTT. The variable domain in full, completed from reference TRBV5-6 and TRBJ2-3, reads DAGVTQSPTHLIKTRGQQVTLRCSPKSGHDTVSWYQQALGQGPQFIFQYYEEEERQRGNFPDRFSGHQFPNYSSELNVNALLLGDSALYLCASVTWLKDTQYFGPGTRLTVL.

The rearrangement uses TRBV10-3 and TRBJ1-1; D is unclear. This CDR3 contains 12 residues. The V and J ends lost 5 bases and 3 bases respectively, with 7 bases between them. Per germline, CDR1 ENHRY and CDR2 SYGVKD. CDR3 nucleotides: TGTGCCATCAGTAGAACAGACACTGAAGCTTTCTTT. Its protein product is CAISRTDTEAFF.

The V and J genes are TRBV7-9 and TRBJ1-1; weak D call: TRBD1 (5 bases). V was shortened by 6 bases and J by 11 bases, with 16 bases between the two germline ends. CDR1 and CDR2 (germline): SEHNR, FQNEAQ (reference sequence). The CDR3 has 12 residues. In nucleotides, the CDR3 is TGTGCCAGCAGTCAGGAGGGAAAGGGGGCTTTCTTT. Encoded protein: CASSQEGKGAFF. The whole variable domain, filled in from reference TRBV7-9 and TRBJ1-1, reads DTGVSQNPRHKITKRGQNVTFRCDPISEHNRLYWYRQTLGQGPEFLTYFQNEAQLEKSRLLSDRFSAERPKGSFSTLEIQRTEQGDSAMYLCASSQEGKGAFFGQGTRLTVV.

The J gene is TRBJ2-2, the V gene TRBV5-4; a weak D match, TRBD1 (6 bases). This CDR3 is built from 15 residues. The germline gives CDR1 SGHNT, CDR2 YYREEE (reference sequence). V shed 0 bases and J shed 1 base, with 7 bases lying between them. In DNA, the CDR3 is TGTGCCAGCAGCTTGGAACAGGGGAACACCGGGGAGCTGTTTTTT. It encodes CASSLEQGNTGELFF.

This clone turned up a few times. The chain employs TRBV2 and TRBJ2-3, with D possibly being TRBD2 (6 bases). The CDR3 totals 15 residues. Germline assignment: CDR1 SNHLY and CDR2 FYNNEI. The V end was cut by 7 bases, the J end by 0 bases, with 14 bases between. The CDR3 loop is CASTQAGLSTDTQYF. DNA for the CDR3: TGTGCCAGCACCCAAGCGGGTTTGAGCACAGATACGCAGTATTTT.

The DNA of the CDR3 is TGTGCCAGCAGCTTAAAAGCGGGAGGCCTCGGCTCCTACGAGCAGTACTTC. This translates into CASSLKAGGLGSYEQYF. V is TRBV7-9 and J is TRBJ2-7; TRBD2 agrees at 9 bases. Unmatched junction bases numbered 8, after V lost 2 bases and J lost 0 bases. CDR3 length equals 17 residues. Germline CDR1 and CDR2: SEHNR and FQNEAQ (reference sequence).

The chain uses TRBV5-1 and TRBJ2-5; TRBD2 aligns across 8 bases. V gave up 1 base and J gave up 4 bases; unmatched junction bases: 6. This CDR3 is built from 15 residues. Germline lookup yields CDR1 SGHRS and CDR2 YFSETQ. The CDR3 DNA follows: TGCGCCAGCAGCTTGTCTAACGGGGGGGGAGAGACCCAGTACTTC. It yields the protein CASSLSNGGGETQYF.

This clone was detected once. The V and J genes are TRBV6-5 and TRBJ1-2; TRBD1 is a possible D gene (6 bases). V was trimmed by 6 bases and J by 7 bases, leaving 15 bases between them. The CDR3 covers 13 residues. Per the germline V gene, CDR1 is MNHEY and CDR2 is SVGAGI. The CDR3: CASRVGTLAGYTF. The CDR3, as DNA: TGTGCCAGCAGAGTGGGGACACTGGCTGGCTACACCTTC.

For the CDR3, the DNA is TGTGCCAGCAGTTACTCCTGGGGCGGTAGCTCCTACGAGCAGTACTTC. Protein product: CASSYSWGGSSYEQYF. The gene calls are TRBV6-5 and TRBJ2-7; weak D call: TRBD1 (5 bases). The CDR3 has 16 amino acids. Trimming removed 0 bases at V and 0 bases at J, with 12 bases between. Germline CDR1 and CDR2: MNHEY and SVGAGI.

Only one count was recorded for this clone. CDR3 nucleotides: TGCGCCAGCAGCCGGACAGGGGCTGATTCACCCCTCCACTTT. The encoded protein is CASSRTGADSPLHF. This chain uses TRBV4-1 with TRBJ1-6; 9 bases are shared with TRBD1. CDR1 MGHRA and CDR2 YSYEKL come from the germline V gene. The trim removed 4 bases at V and 8 bases at J, leaving 3 bases unmatched. This CDR3 is built from 14 residues.

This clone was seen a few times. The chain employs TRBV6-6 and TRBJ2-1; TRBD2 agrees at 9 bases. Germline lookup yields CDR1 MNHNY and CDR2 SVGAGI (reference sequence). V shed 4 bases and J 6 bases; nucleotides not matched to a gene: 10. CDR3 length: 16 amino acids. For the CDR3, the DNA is TGTGCCAGCAGTTCCCCGGGACTAGCAAATCTCAATGAGCAGTTCTTC. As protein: CASSSPGLANLNEQFF.

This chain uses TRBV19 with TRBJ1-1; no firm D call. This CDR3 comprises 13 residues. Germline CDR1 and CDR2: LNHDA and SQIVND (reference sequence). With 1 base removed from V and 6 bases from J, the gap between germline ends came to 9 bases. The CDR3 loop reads CASSIVPGSEAFF. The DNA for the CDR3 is TGTGCCAGTAGTATAGTTCCGGGGTCTGAAGCTTTCTTT.

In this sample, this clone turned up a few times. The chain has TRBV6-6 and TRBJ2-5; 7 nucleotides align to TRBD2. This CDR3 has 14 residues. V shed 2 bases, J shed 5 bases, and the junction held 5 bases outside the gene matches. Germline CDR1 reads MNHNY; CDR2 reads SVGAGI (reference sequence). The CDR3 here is CASSYPTGGETQYF. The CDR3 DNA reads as TGTGCCAGCAGTTACCCCACCGGGGGGGAGACCCAGTACTTC.

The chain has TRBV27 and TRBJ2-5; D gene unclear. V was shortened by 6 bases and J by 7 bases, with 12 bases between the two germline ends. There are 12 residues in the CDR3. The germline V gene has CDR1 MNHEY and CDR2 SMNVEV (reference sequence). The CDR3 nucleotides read TGTGCCAGCAGGTCCGGGTCGGGGACCCAGTACTTC. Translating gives CASRSGSGTQYF.

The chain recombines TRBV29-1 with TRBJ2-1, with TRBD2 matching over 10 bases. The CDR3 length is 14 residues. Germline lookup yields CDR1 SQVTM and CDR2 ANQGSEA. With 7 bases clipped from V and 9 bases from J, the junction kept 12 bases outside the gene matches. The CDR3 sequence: CSGVGTSGIGEQFF. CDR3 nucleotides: TGCAGCGGGGTAGGTACTAGCGGGATCGGTGAGCAGTTCTTC.

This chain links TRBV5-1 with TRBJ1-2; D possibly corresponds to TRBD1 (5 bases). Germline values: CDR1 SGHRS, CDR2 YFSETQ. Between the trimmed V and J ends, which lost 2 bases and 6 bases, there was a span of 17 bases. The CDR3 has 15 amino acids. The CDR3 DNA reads TGCGCCAGCAGCTTAAACCAGCCATCCAGGGATGGCTACACCTTC. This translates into CASSLNQPSRDGYTF.

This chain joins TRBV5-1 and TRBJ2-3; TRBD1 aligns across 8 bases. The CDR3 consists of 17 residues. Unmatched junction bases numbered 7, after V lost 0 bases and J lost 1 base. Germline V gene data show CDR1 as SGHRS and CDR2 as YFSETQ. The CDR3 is CASSLGGRGLGTDTQYF. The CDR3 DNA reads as TGCGCCAGCAGCTTGGGGGGCAGGGGGCTGGGCACAGATACGCAGTATTTT.

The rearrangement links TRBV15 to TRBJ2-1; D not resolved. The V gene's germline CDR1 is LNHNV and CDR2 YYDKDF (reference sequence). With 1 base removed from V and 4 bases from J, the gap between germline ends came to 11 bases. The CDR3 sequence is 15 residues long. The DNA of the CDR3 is TGTGCCACCAGCAGAGTAGTCATCCTTTACAATGAGCAGTTCTTC. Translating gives CATSRVVILYNEQFF.